Listed below are T cell receptor beta chains from one sample, sequenced in a study of blood T cell repertoires in COVID-19. Repertoires were generated with immunoSEQ multiplex PCR, while TCRdb's copy carries only in-frame clones and drops some. The sample yields 55,000 to 70,000 clones, about four fifths seen once. Sequencing used peripheral blood. Every receptor here comes from a woman of 80 years or more with acute or convalescent COVID-19. Both conserved end residues are part of each CDR3. A D gene is named only where the DNA matches it firmly. Clone size is given for some rows only: seen once, a few or many times, or a class if the clone is expanded.

d_gene: TRBD2
abundance: -
j_gene: TRBJ2-7
v_gene: TRBV5-4
len: 16
CDR3aa: CASSPGGLSGNYEQYF
CDR3nt: TGTGCCAGCAGCCCGGGGGGACTTTCGGGAAACTACGAGCAGTACTTC

d_gene: TRBD1
abundance: -
j_gene: TRBJ2-1
v_gene: TRBV18
len: 15
CDR3aa: CASSPRTGGYNEQFF
CDR3nt: TGTGCCAGCTCACCACGGACAGGGGGATACAATGAGCAGTTCTTC

d_gene: -
abundance: once
j_gene: TRBJ2-3
v_gene: TRBV5-8
len: 16
CDR3aa: CASSLVGEKFTDTQYF
CDR3nt: TGTGCCAGCAGCTTGGTGGGAGAGAAGTTCACAGATACGCAGTATTTT

d_gene: TRBD2
abundance: -
j_gene: TRBJ2-5
v_gene: TRBV5-1
len: 16
CDR3aa: CASSLGGLAGGETQYF
CDR3nt: TGCGCCAGCAGCTTGGGTGGACTAGCGGGGGGAGAGACCCAGTACTTC

d_gene: TRBD1
abundance: -
j_gene: TRBJ1-6
v_gene: TRBV19
len: 14
CDR3aa: CASKLRTGDSPLHF
CDR3nt: TGTGCCAGTAAACTCCGGACAGGCGATTCACCCCTCCACTTT

d_gene: -
abundance: once
j_gene: TRBJ1-5
v_gene: TRBV12-3/TRBV12-4
len: 13
CDR3aa: CASSSGGGQPQHF
CDR3nt: TGTGCCAGCAGTTCGGGGGGGGGTCAGCCCCAGCATTTT

d_gene: -
abundance: -
j_gene: TRBJ2-6
v_gene: TRBV5-1
len: 17
CDR3aa: CASSLAAGVSGANVLTF
CDR3nt: TGCGCCAGCAGCTTGGCGGCAGGGGTATCTGGGGCCAACGTCCTGACTTTC

d_gene: -
abundance: -
j_gene: TRBJ1-5
v_gene: TRBV18
len: 15
CDR3aa: CASSPPGQSNQPQHF
CDR3nt: TGTGCCAGCTCACCACCCGGACAGAGCAATCAGCCCCAGCATTTT

d_gene: -
abundance: -
j_gene: TRBJ1-1
v_gene: TRBV6-5
len: 10
CDR3aa: CASSRVEAFF
CDR3nt: TGTGCCAGCAGCAGGGTGGAAGCTTTCTTT

d_gene: TRBD1
abundance: -
j_gene: TRBJ1-2
v_gene: TRBV6-5
len: 13
CDR3aa: CASRTGGARGYTF
CDR3nt: TGTGCCAGCAGAACAGGGGGCGCAAGGGGCTACACCTTC

d_gene: -
abundance: few
j_gene: TRBJ2-2
v_gene: TRBV9
len: 16
CDR3aa: CASSVAEQTNTGELFF
CDR3nt: TGTGCCAGCAGCGTAGCGGAACAGACCAACACCGGGGAGCTGTTTTTT